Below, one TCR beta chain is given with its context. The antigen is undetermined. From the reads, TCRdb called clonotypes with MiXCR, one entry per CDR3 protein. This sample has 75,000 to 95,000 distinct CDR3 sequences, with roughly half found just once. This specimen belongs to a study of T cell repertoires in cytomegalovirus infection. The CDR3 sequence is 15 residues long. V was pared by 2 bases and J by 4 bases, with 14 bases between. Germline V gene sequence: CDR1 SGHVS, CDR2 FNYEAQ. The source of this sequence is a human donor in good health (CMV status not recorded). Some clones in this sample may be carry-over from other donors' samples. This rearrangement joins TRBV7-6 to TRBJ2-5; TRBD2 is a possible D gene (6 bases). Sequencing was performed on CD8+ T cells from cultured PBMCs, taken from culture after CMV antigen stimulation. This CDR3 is CASSLYARAGETQYF. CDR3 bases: TGTGCCAGCAGCTTATACGCCAGAGCGGGAGAGACCCAGTACTTC. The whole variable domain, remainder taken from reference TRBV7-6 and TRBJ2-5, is GAGVSQSPRYKVTKRGQDVALRCDPISGHVSLYWYRQALGQGPEFLTYFNYEAQQDKSGLPNDRFSAERPEGSISTLTIQRTEQRDSAMYRCASSLYARAGETQYFGPGTRLLVL.